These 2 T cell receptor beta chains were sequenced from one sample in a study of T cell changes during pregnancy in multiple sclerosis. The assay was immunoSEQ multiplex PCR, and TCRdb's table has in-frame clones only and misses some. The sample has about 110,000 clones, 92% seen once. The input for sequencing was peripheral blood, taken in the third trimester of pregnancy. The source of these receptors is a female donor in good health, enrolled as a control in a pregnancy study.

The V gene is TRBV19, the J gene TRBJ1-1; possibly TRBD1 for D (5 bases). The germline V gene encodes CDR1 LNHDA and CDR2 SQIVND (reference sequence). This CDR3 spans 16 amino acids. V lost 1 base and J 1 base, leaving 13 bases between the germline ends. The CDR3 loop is CASSIGQEGQNTEAFF. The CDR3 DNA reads TGTGCCAGTAGTATAGGTCAGGAGGGGCAGAACACTGAAGCTTTCTTT.

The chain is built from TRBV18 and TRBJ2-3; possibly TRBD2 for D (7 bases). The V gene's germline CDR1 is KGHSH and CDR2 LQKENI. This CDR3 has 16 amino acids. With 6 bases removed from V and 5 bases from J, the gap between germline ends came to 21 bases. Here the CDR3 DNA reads TGTGCCAGCTCCCCCTCTGGGGGGGGGCGGAAAGATACGCAGTATTTT. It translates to CASSPSGGGRKDTQYF.